The rows below give T cell receptor beta chains drawn from one sample of a study of cytomegalovirus exposure and HLA in healthy donors. The method was immunoSEQ multiplex PCR; TCRdb's version includes in-frame clones alone and lacks a portion of them. The sample consists of approximately 120,000 clones, under 85% of them appearing once. Sequences were obtained from PBMCs. These receptors originate from a middle-aged man in good health and CMV-seropositive. The conserved cysteine and the conserved F or W are not part of the CDR3 here. Clone size is stated in some rows and not others, as once, few, many or a class when expanded.

size | V | CDR3
. | TRBV5-5 | ASSLGSSPLH
. | TRBV6-5 | ASSYLTSTGETEAF
. | TRBV20-1 | STSDTRGYT
. | TRBV19 | ASSRDRDEKLF
once | TRBV4-1 | ASSHLGTSGNEQY
few | TRBV13 | ASRARGTGISPYEQY
. | TRBV7-7 | ASSLAPRQTQY
. | TRBV5-6 | ASSLEGVSGGRGTQY
. | TRBV7-2 | ASSPGSEQY
. | TRBV7-2 | ASSYRGANEQF
few | TRBV5-1 | ASSLDRPEVLNTEAF
. | TRBV28 | ASSAQRQGSIPGLALFGTYEQY
once | TRBV6-6 | ASSYSQGAGGY
. | TRBV5-1 | ASSLGQSTDTQY
. | TRBV9 | ASSVDPRRGDEKLF
. | TRBV28 | ASSLLPSGGADEQF
. | TRBV7-9 | ASSNRDRGPRGYEQY
. | TRBV9 | ASSSERATSGYT
. | TRBV30 | AWTPGQGYQPQH
. | TRBV6-5 | ASSYGRLSGNTIY
. | TRBV11-2 | ASSFSQGKVDT
. | TRBV7-9 | ASSPGMGRGYT
. | TRBV7-2 | ASSPDKNQPQH
. | TRBV7-6 | ASSLTSGGAYEQF
. | TRBV6-5 | ASSSDWSSYNEQF
. | TRBV28 | ASNTGGVISEAF
. | TRBV19 | ASSHDTGVVYNEQF
. | TRBV30 | AWSGSSYNEQF
. | TRBV5-5 | ASSLVGGSGANVLT
. | TRBV5-4 | ASSLGGVSYNSPLH
. | TRBV7-2 | ASSLAVTDTEQY
. | TRBV7-9 | ASMRNTEAF
. | TRBV10-3 | AIRDLAGGTDTQY
once | TRBV5-8 | ASSHRTGGLVSKNSQY
. | TRBV19 | ASSSSGGSDTQY
. | TRBV9 | ASSGGTGGTEKLF
. | TRBV6-5 | ASKLEGRDGYT
. | TRBV5-5 | ASSWGLNTGELF
. | TRBV6-1 | ASATGLTAYEQY
few | TRBV14 | ASSQESWGTFSGTSPYEQY
. | TRBV11-1 | ASSLRLDNERF
once | TRBV29-1 | SVARQGRLETQY
few | TRBV10-3 | ATGQGRLNTEAF
. | TRBV2 | ASSPGLAGGGTDTQY
few | TRBV30 | AWSVLSNLLGGREAF
. | TRBV19 | ASSLTGYEQY
. | TRBV18 | ASSRDRGTYNSPLH
few | TRBV7-9 | ASSFGGTNEQY
. | TRBV4-2 | ASSQPSGASYNEQF
. | TRBV7-9 | ASSQEGSYNSPLH
. | TRBV4-3 | ASSQGPYSPLH
. | TRBV7-9 | ASSPGQMNTEAF
once | TRBV19 | ASSRSTGGIYEQY
. | TRBV19 | ASTDLGDRGRQTQY
. | TRBV14 | ASSLRPSGEQY
. | TRBV7-9 | ASSLGGFGNQPQH
few | TRBV19 | ASSIPPSDSPLH
. | TRBV6-1 | ASAIGGSYEQY
. | TRBV6-4 | ASSATSNTEAF